These 17 T cell receptor beta chains share one sample of origin, sequenced in a study of tumor and adjacent non-tumor tissue in lung cancer. The library came from three nested PCR rounds adapted from ARM-PCR protocols. A single record per CDR3 protein comes from TCRdb applying MiXCR to the multiplex PCR reads. The table has around 100,000 distinct CDR3 sequences, over 55% seen once; the top ten hold roughly 19%. No cell sorting was done before RNA was extracted from the tissue. Distant lung tissue was collected more than 3 cm away from the tumor edge. The sample comprised distant non-tumor lung tissue. The source of these receptors is a man aged 25 to 45 with non-small cell lung cancer.

Worth noting for this clonotype: One end of the junction does not line up with germline, which may come from a read error. The J gene is TRBJ1-2, the V gene TRBV6-5; D possibly corresponds to TRBD1 (5 bases). This CDR3 is built from 16 residues. The V gene's germline CDR1 is MNHEY and CDR2 SVGAGI. The CDR3 bases are TGTGCCAGCAGTTCTCCCGGGACCTCTCGTAACTATGGCAACACCTTC. Translated, it gives CASSSPGTSRNYGNTF.

Note on this clonotype: Its ends do not fully match the called genes, so a read error is possible. The chain combines TRBV7-9 with TRBJ2-1; 9 positions match TRBD2. The CDR3 consists of 13 residues. Germline CDR1 SEHNR, CDR2 FQNEAQ (reference sequence). Written as DNA, the CDR3 is TGTGTCAGCGGGGGGCGGGGATACAATGAGCAGTTCTTC. This translates into CVSGGRGYNEQFF.

A word on this clonotype: Relative to the germline gene, one junction end is altered; a read error may explain this. V is TRBV10-1 and J is TRBJ2-3, with D possibly TRBD2 on 6 matching bases. The CDR3 extends over 14 amino acids. The V gene's germline CDR1 is WNHNN and CDR2 SYGVQD (reference sequence). The chain's CDR3 is CASSETSPTDTQYF. The CDR3 coding sequence is TGCGCTAGCAGTGAAACTAGCCCCACAGATACGCAGTATTTT.

About this clonotype itself: One end of the junction is discordant with germline, which a read error may explain. The V gene is TRBV6-5, the J gene TRBJ2-3, with D possibly TRBD2 on 6 matching bases. Germline V gene lookup returns CDR1 MNHEY and CDR2 SVGAGI. CDR3 length equals 12 residues. In DNA, the CDR3 is TGTGCCAGCAGCTACTCGGGAGATAGGCAGTATTTT. Protein product: CASSYSGDRQYF.

This clonotype appeared many times. The CDR3 DNA is TGCGCCAGCAGCCAAATTCAGGGGTACAATGAGCAGTTCTTC. It encodes CASSQIQGYNEQFF. The chain employs TRBV4-3 and TRBJ2-1; TRBD1 is a possible D gene (6 bases). The CDR3 loop spans 14 amino acids. Germline values: CDR1 LGHNA, CDR2 YSLEER. V was clipped by 2 bases and J by 4 bases, with 9 bases between them.

In this sample, this clonotype is medium-sized. The chain employs TRBV11-3 and TRBJ1-2; D gene ambiguous. This CDR3 comprises 12 residues. Germline V gives CDR1 SGHNT, CDR2 YENEEA. V shed 4 bases and J shed 4 bases, with 7 bases lying between them. The CDR3 region is CASSSNSYGYTF. CDR3 nucleotides: TGTGCCAGCAGCTCGAACAGCTATGGCTACACCTTC.

On this clonotype itself: One junction end does not reproduce the germline sequence, and a read error may be involved. This sequence joins TRBV20-1 and TRBJ2-1; TRBD1 or TRBD2 may be the D gene (6 bases each). CDR1 DFQATT and CDR2 SNEGSKA come from the germline V gene (reference sequence). The CDR3 is made up of 15 amino acids. The chain's CDR3 is CNAGLLGGSYNEQFF. The CDR3 DNA is TGCAATGCTGGTCTACTAGGGGGGAGCTACAATGAGCAGTTCTTC.

As concerns this clonotype: The junction differs from germline at one of its ends, possibly a read error. The V gene is TRBV20-1, the J gene TRBJ2-7, with 12 bases matching TRBD2. The CDR3 spans 15 residues. Germline values: CDR1 DFQATT, CDR2 SNEGSKA (reference sequence). CDR3 residues: CSAETSGGFSYEQHF. The CDR3 DNA is TGCAGTGCCGAGACTAGCGGGGGATTTTCCTACGAGCAACACTTC.

On this clonotype: Relative to the germline gene, one junction end is altered; a read error may explain this. V is TRBV11-3 and J is TRBJ2-3; 8 bases are shared with TRBD2. This CDR3 spans 16 amino acids. Germline CDR1 is SGHNT and CDR2 is YENEEA. CDR3: CANSLRTSGITDTQYF. The CDR3 DNA is TGTGCCAACAGCCTAAGAACTAGCGGTATCACAGATACGCAGTATTTT.

As concerns this clonotype: Since no conserved phenylalanine or tryptophan closes the CDR3, a read error is the likely cause. For the CDR3, the DNA is TGTGCCAGCAGCGCCCACCGAAACCGGGACAAGTCTCGCGAGCAGTACCTC. Translating gives CASSAHRNRDKSREQYL. V is TRBV11-3 and J is TRBJ2-7, with a tentative D call TRBD1 (6 bases). The CDR3 has 17 amino acids. Per the germline V gene, CDR1 is SGHNT and CDR2 is YENEEA. V dropped 5 bases and J dropped 6 bases, with 26 bases sitting between them.

Turning to this clonotype: At one end the junction does not follow the germline gene, possibly because of a read error. The chain employs TRBV29-1 and TRBJ2-2, with 7 bases identical to TRBD1. This CDR3 comprises 13 residues. The germline V gene has CDR1 SQVTM and CDR2 ANQGSEA. The CDR3 region has the DNA TGCAGCGTAGGGACAGTGAACACTGGGGAGCTGTTTTTT. Amino acid sequence: CSVGTVNTGELFF.

About this clonotype itself: Relative to the germline gene, one junction end is altered; a read error may explain this. The chain carries TRBV29-1 and TRBJ2-1; D unclear. The germline V gene encodes CDR1 SQVTM and CDR2 ANQGSEA. This CDR3 spans 13 amino acids. The chain's CDR3 is CSVEGIVDNELFF. CDR3 DNA sequence: TGCAGCGTTGAAGGGATAGTCGACAATGAGCTGTTCTTC.

The table lists this clonotype with many counts. The CDR3 protein is CASSYSSLSGGQDTQYF. Written as DNA, the CDR3 is TGTGCCAGCAGTTACTCTTCTCTATCGGGGGGACAAGATACGCAGTATTTT. V usage is TRBV6-6 and J usage is TRBJ2-3; maybe TRBD2 (7 bases). In germline, CDR1 is MNHNY, CDR2 SVGAGI (reference sequence). The V end was cut by 0 bases, the J end by 5 bases, with 18 bases between. CDR3 length equals 17 residues.

As concerns this clonotype: Given the absence of the conserved phenylalanine or tryptophan at the CDR3 end, a read error is likely. This chain links TRBV14 with TRBJ1-2; 7 bases are a match to TRBD1. Germline lookup yields CDR1 SGHDN and CDR2 FVKESK. CDR3 length equals 15 residues. CDR3 region: CTSSQQDRLPYGYTY. Written as DNA, the CDR3 is TGTACCAGCAGCCAACAGGACAGGCTACCCTATGGCTACACCTAC.

With respect to this clonotype: One junction end does not reproduce the germline sequence, and a read error may be involved. The rearrangement links TRBV11-2 to TRBJ1-5, with a possible D match to TRBD1 (5 bases). In germline, CDR1 is SGHAT, CDR2 FQNNGV. The CDR3 is 15 residues long. CDR3 coding DNA: TGTACCAGCAGCCCGGGACGGCGAGCGGGTCAGCCCCAGCATTTT. The encoded protein is CTSSPGRRAGQPQHF.

This clonotype has only a few counts. The CDR3 spells CASRLTTSTDTQYF. The DNA of the CDR3 is TGCGCCAGCAGATTGACTACTAGTACAGATACGCAGTATTTT. This chain joins TRBV5-1 and TRBJ2-3, with D possibly being TRBD2 (5 bases). Per the germline V gene, CDR1 is SGHRS and CDR2 is YFSETQ. The V end lost 5 bases, the J end lost 3 bases, and 13 bases lay between the germline ends. CDR3 length: 14 residues.

The V call is TRBV6-2 or TRBV6-3, the J call TRBJ2-5; 11 nucleotides align to TRBD2. Germline loops: CDR1 MNHEY, CDR2 SVGEGT. The CDR3 consists of 20 residues. V shed 4 bases, J shed 4 bases, and the junction held 20 bases outside the gene matches. CDR3 DNA sequence: TGTGCCAGCAGTTCCCCTACCCAAAAGACTAGCGGGAACTTCCGAGAGACCCAGTACTTC. Translated, it gives CASSSPTQKTSGNFRETQYF.